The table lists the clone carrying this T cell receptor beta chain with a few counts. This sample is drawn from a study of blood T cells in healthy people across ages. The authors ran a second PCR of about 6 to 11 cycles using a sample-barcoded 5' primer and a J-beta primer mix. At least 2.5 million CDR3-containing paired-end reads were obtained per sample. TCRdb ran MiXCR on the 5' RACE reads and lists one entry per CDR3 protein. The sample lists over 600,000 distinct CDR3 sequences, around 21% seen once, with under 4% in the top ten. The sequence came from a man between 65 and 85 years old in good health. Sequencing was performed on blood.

The CDR3 spells CSAYGGTDNQPQHF. CDR3 DNA: TGCAGTGCCTATGGAGGGACGGATAATCAGCCCCAGCATTTT. The chain links TRBV20-1 to TRBJ1-5; possibly TRBD1 for D (5 bases). Germline V gene data show CDR1 as DFQATT and CDR2 as SNEGSKA (reference sequence). V dropped 6 bases and J dropped 4 bases, with 16 bases sitting between them. This CDR3 region has 14 residues.